These 20 T cell receptor beta chains originate from one sample sequenced in a study of shared clonotypes between healthy human individuals. It was CD45RO-negative cells, positively selected for CCR7, that made up naive CD8 cells, with terminally differentiated effector memory CD45RA+ cells excluded. Here immunoSEQ multiplex PCR was the method, and the copy in TCRdb shows in-frame clones only, minus some. Among millions of clones listed, less than 95% were seen once. Material for sequencing was naive CD8+ T cells sorted from blood. The receptors come from a man between 18 and 35 years old in good health.

The rearrangement joins TRBV5-5 to TRBJ2-3; D possibly corresponds to TRBD2 (6 bases). The CDR3 extends over 15 amino acids. Germline-derived CDR1 and CDR2 are SGHKS and YYEKEE (reference sequence). The germline V and J ends were trimmed by 0 bases and 6 bases, with 14 bases remaining between them. The CDR3 DNA reads TGTGCCAGCAGCTTGGTGGCTAGCGTTCTGGATACGCAGTATTTT. Its protein is CASSLVASVLDTQYF. The variable domain in full, with the rest retrieved from reference TRBV5-5 and TRBJ2-3, is DAGVTQSPTHLIKTRGQQVTLRCSPISGHKSVSWYQQVLGQGPQFIFQYYEKEERGRGNFPDRFSARQFPNYSSELNVNALLLGDSALYLCASSLVASVLDTQYFGPGTRLTVL.

This chain links TRBV5-1 with TRBJ2-7; 8 bases match TRBD2. Germline lookup yields CDR1 SGHRS and CDR2 YFSETQ. J gave up 3 bases and V 4 bases, and 6 bases lay outside the gene matches. The CDR3 has 14 residues. The CDR3 bases are TGCGCCAGCAGCCTCCGGGGGGGAGTCTACGAGCAGTACTTC. Protein product: CASSLRGGVYEQYF.

The chain has TRBV6-5 and TRBJ1-2; possibly TRBD1 for D (5 bases). This CDR3 region has 14 residues. Germline V gives CDR1 MNHEY, CDR2 SVGAGI. Trimming removed 5 bases at V and 4 bases at J, with 14 bases between. CDR3 sequence: CASSPQGRSYGYTF. DNA of the CDR3: TGTGCCAGCAGTCCGCAGGGACGAAGCTATGGCTACACCTTC.

This chain links TRBV6-1 with TRBJ2-7; tentatively, D is TRBD1 (5 bases). The V gene lost 2 bases and the J gene lost 0 bases, with 11 bases spanning the gap. CDR1 and CDR2 from the germline V gene are MNHNS and SASEGT. The CDR3 loop spans 15 amino acids. CDR3 in amino acids: CASSEWTRSSYEQYF. In DNA, the CDR3 is TGTGCCAGCAGTGAATGGACACGGAGCTCCTACGAGCAGTACTTC.

Of note for this clone: Other DNA sequences in the same sample also yield this CDR3. The CDR3 here is CASSQGGAYEQYF. For the CDR3, the DNA is TGCGCCAGCAGCCAGGGAGGGGCCTACGAGCAGTACTTC. The chain has TRBV4-1 and TRBJ2-7, with TRBD2 identical over 7 bases. This CDR3 contains 13 residues. Germline V gene sequence: CDR1 MGHRA, CDR2 YSYEKL. Unmatched junction bases numbered 1, after V lost 3 bases and J lost 2 bases.

The chain has TRBV6-1 and TRBJ2-7; possible D gene TRBD2, 5 bases. V lost 4 bases and J 7 bases, leaving 8 bases between the germline ends. The CDR3 runs 11 residues. Germline loops: CDR1 MNHNS, CDR2 SASEGT. The CDR3 here is CASSASGEQYF. CDR3 bases: TGTGCCAGCAGTGCCTCGGGGGAGCAGTACTTC.

The rearrangement links TRBV7-3 to TRBJ2-7, with 8 bases lining up with TRBD2. CDR1 and CDR2 from the germline V gene are SGHTA and FQGTGA. The V segment lost 5 bases and the J segment 1 base; nucleotides outside the gene matches: 7. The CDR3 has 15 amino acids. The DNA of the CDR3 is TGTGCCAGCAGCATAGGACTAGCTGAGTCCTACGAGCAGTACTTC. This encodes CASSIGLAESYEQYF. The complete variable domain, with remaining parts taken from reference TRBV7-3 and TRBJ2-7, reads GAGVSQTPSNKVTEKGKYVELRCDPISGHTALYWYRQSLGQGPEFLIYFQGTGAADDSGLPNDRFFAVRPEGSVSTLKIQRTERGDSAVYLCASSIGLAESYEQYFGPGTRLTVT.

For the CDR3, the DNA is TGTGCCATCAGCTGGGACGGTCCGGATCAGCCCCAGCATTTT. Residues: CAISWDGPDQPQHF. The V call is TRBV10-3, the J call TRBJ1-5; a weak D match, TRBD1 (5 bases). Looked up from germline, CDR1 is ENHRY and CDR2 is SYGVKD. The V end was cut by 6 bases, the J end by 5 bases, with 14 bases between. The CDR3 totals 14 residues.

The V call is TRBV5-4, the J call TRBJ2-1; a weak D match, TRBD2 (5 bases). V was shortened by 0 bases and J by 8 bases, with 18 bases between the two germline ends. The CDR3 is 16 amino acids. Germline V gene sequence: CDR1 SGHNT, CDR2 YYREEE (reference sequence). The CDR3: CASSLAALEGGHEQFF. The CDR3 nucleotides are TGTGCCAGCAGCTTGGCCGCTCTTGAGGGTGGTCATGAGCAGTTCTTC.

The chain carries TRBV15 and TRBJ2-5; perhaps TRBD1 as D (6 bases). This CDR3 comprises 16 residues. V was trimmed by 3 bases and J by 2 bases, leaving 16 bases between them. Germline V lookup: CDR1 LNHNV, CDR2 YYDKDF (reference sequence). CDR3 bases: TGTGCCACCAGCAGCCCAGCACCGAGGGGGCAAGAGACCCAGTACTTC. It specifies CATSSPAPRGQETQYF.

Notes on this clone: This sample includes further DNA sequences coding for the same CDR3. The gene calls are TRBV30 and TRBJ2-5, with 14 bases fitting TRBD2. J gave up 6 bases and V 0 bases, and 3 bases lay outside the gene matches. CDR1 GTSNPN and CDR2 SVGIG come from the germline V gene (reference sequence). The CDR3 totals 15 residues. In DNA, the CDR3 is TGTGCCTGGAGTGTGGGACTAGCGGGAGTTCAGACCCAGTACTTC. It encodes CAWSVGLAGVQTQYF. The full variable domain, with the rest looked up from reference TRBV30 and TRBJ2-5, is SQTIHQWPATLVQPVGSPLSLECTVEGTSNPNLYWYRQAAGRGLQLLFYSVGIGQISSEVPQNLSASRPQDRQFILSSKKLLLSDSGFYLCAWSVGLAGVQTQYFGPGTRLLVL.

V usage is TRBV28 and J usage is TRBJ2-2; D gene ambiguous. In germline, CDR1 is MDHEN, CDR2 SYDVKM. The CDR3 has 15 amino acids. V was clipped by 6 bases and J by 1 base, with 12 bases between them. The CDR3 reads CASRPLRENTGELFF. Written as DNA, the CDR3 is TGTGCCAGCAGGCCCCTTAGGGAGAACACCGGGGAGCTGTTTTTT.

About this clone: At one end the junction does not follow the germline gene, possibly because of a read error. This chain connects TRBV2 to TRBJ2-2; TRBD1 matches 10 bases. Germline lookup yields CDR1 SNHLY and CDR2 FYNNEI. This CDR3 contains 16 residues. Here the CDR3 reads CASSARQGAKTGELFF. CDR3 sequence (DNA): TGTGCCAGCAGTGCCCGACAGGGGGCGAAGACCGGGGAGCTGTTTTTT. The full variable domain, in which reference TRBV2 and TRBJ2-2 provide the parts outside the CDR3, is EPEVTQTPSHQVTQMGQEVILRCVPISNHLYFYWYRQILGQKVEFLVSFYNNEISEKSEIFDDQFSVERPDGSNFTLKIRSTKLEDSAMYFCASSARQGAKTGELFFGEGSRLTVL.

The gene calls are TRBV27 and TRBJ1-1, with 7 bases identical to TRBD1. The CDR3 extends over 13 amino acids. The V gene's germline CDR1 is MNHEY and CDR2 SMNVEV (reference sequence). The V and J ends lost 4 bases and 8 bases, in that order; junction bases with no gene match: 7. The CDR3 DNA reads as TGTGCCAGCAGTTATATAGGGGGCGGGGAAGCTTTCTTT. Translated: CASSYIGGGEAFF.

V is TRBV5-1 and J is TRBJ2-3, with TRBD2 matching 8 bases. The CDR3 consists of 16 residues. Germline values: CDR1 SGHRS, CDR2 YFSETQ. V trimming: 1 base; J trimming: 4 bases; junction bases outside the gene matches: 8. The CDR3 region has the DNA TGCGCCAGCAGCTTGCTTACCGGGGGGGAGTCAGATACGCAGTATTTT. This codes for CASSLLTGGESDTQYF.

This clone was observed at least ten times. This chain links TRBV5-1 with TRBJ2-1, with TRBD2 matching 14 bases. V trimming: 7 bases; J trimming: 9 bases; junction bases outside the gene matches: 18. This CDR3 region has 18 residues. Germline V CDR1 and CDR2: SGHRS, YFSETQ. The CDR3 DNA sequence: TGCGCCAGCTACCGCCTATCGGGACTAGCGGGAGTAGCAAGTGAGCAGTTCTTC. Translated: CASYRLSGLAGVASEQFF.

The chain employs TRBV2 and TRBJ2-4; no firm D call. Germline V gene data show CDR1 as SNHLY and CDR2 as FYNNEI. With 3 bases removed from V and 3 bases from J, the gap between germline ends came to 15 bases. This CDR3 region has 16 residues. The CDR3 DNA is TGTGCCAGCAGTGATTCTTTTTCGGACGGCAAAAACATTCAGTACTTC. Its translation: CASSDSFSDGKNIQYF.

This clone was seen only a few times. V and J are TRBV30 and TRBJ1-5; 7 bases line up with TRBD1. The J segment lost 0 bases and the V segment lost 5 bases, leaving 10 bases of the junction unmatched. The V gene's germline CDR1 is GTSNPN and CDR2 SVGIG (reference sequence). This CDR3 has 16 amino acids. CDR3: CAWGPEDRPSNQPQHF. The CDR3 DNA reads as TGTGCCTGGGGTCCCGAGGACAGGCCTAGCAATCAGCCCCAGCATTTT. The full variable domain, rest sourced from reference TRBV30 and TRBJ1-5, is SQTIHQWPATLVQPVGSPLSLECTVEGTSNPNLYWYRQAAGRGLQLLFYSVGIGQISSEVPQNLSASRPQDRQFILSSKKLLLSDSGFYLCAWGPEDRPSNQPQHFGDGTRLSIL.

For the CDR3, the DNA is TGTGCCAGCAGCGCCGGACTAGCGGGGGTCGGAGAGACCCAGTACTTC. It yields the protein CASSAGLAGVGETQYF. The chain combines TRBV9 with TRBJ2-5; TRBD2 matches 13 bases. This CDR3 is 16 amino acids long. Unmatched junction bases numbered 6, after V lost 3 bases and J lost 4 bases. Per the germline V gene, CDR1 is SGDLS and CDR2 is YYNGEE.

The V call is TRBV18, the J call TRBJ2-5; 8 nucleotides line up with TRBD1. Trimming at V came to 3 bases and at J to 1 base, leaving 10 bases not matched to a gene. The CDR3 consists of 17 residues. Germline V gene data show CDR1 as KGHSH and CDR2 as LQKENI. Written as DNA, the CDR3 is TGTGCCAGCTCACCTTCTGTGAGACAGGGGCCCCAAGAGACCCAGTACTTC. Translation gives CASSPSVRQGPQETQYF.